These T cell receptor beta chains were read from a single sample in a study of cytomegalovirus exposure and HLA in healthy donors. Data came from immunoSEQ multiplex PCR; TCRdb stores just in-frame clones and leaves some out. The data contain 200,000 to 250,000 clones, approximately 83% of them singletons. Sequencing used PBMCs. All receptors come from a girl aged 5-17 years in good health and CMV-seronegative. CDR3s include the opening cysteine and the closing phenylalanine or tryptophan. A D gene is named only where the DNA matches it firmly.

>TRBJ1-5|TRBV5-8|TRBD1
CASSARGPGQPQHF
>TRBJ1-5|TRBV27|TRBD1
CASSWTGGNQPQHF
>TRBJ2-3|TRBV28|NA
CASRPWGAGTDTQYF
>TRBJ1-3|TRBV28|NA
CASRMSSGNTIYF
>TRBJ2-3|TRBV5-1|NA
CASISGSLGTDTQYF
>TRBJ2-7|TRBV6-6|NA
CASSYPDSYYYEQYF
>TRBJ2-7|TRBV7-2|NA
CASSFEGVYEQYF
>TRBJ2-3|TRBV4-1|NA
CASSQGGYRVQRDTQYF
>TRBJ2-1|TRBV28|NA
CASSDPKWTDSYNEQFF
>TRBJ2-7|TRBV6-5|NA
CASSADRFGTYEQYF
>TRBJ1-1|TRBV5-1|TRBD1
CASSPTGDRSEAFF
>TRBJ2-7|TRBV13|NA
CASSPQGSYEQYF
>TRBJ1-2|TRBV28|TRBD1
CASSLYRDRGRGYTF
>TRBJ2-1|TRBV6-5|TRBD2
CASRTTSGGNNEQFF
>TRBJ2-3|TRBV10-3|NA
CAISERTGFTDTQYF
>TRBJ2-3|TRBV6-5|TRBD1
CASRGQSLDTQYF
>TRBJ1-1|TRBV28|TRBD1
CASSLWSDRDSEAFF
>TRBJ1-1|TRBV28|TRBD1
CASKTGTGSEAFF
>NA|TRBV29-1|NA
CSVEDRVNEQYF
>TRBJ1-5|TRBV27|TRBD1
CASSWDRNSNQPQHF
>TRBJ1-2|TRBV25-1|TRBD1
CASFFQGAGLRGYTF
>NA|TRBV9|TRBD2
CASSVGGGGSYEQYF
>TRBJ1-3|TRBV4-1|NA
CASSQSPLTGLGNTIYF
>TRBJ2-2|TRBV19|NA
CASSMTVITGELFF
>TRBJ1-2|TRBV30|NA
CAPRVVLPMAGYTF